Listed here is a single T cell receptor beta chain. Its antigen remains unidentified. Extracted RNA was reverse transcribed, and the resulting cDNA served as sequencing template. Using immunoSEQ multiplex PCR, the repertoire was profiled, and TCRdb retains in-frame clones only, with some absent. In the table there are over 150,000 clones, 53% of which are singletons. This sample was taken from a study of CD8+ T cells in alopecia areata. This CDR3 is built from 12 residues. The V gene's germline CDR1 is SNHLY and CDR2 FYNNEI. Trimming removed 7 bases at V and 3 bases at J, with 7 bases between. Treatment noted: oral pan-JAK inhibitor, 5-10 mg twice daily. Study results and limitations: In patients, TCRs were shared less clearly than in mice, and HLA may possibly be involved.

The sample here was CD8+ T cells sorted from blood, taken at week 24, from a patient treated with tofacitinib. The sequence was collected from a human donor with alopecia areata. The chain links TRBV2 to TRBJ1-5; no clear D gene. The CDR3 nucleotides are TGTGCCAGCACCGGAGTCAATCAGCCCCAGCATTTT. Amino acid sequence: CASTGVNQPQHF.